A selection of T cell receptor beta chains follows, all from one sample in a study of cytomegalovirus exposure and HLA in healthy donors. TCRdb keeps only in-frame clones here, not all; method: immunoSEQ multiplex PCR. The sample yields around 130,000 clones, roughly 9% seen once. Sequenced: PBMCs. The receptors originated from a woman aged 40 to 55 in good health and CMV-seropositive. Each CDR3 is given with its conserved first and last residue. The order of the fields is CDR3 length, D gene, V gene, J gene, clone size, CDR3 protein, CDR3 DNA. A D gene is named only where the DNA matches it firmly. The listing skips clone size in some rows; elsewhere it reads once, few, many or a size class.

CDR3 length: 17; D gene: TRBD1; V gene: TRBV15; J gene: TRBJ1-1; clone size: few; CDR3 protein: CATKPLTGGIRITEAFF; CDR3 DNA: TGTGCCACCAAACCCTTGACAGGGGGCATTAGGATCACTGAAGCTTTCTTT
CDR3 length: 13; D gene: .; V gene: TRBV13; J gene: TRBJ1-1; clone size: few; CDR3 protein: CASIGALNTEAFF; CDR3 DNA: TGTGCCAGCATTGGGGCCCTGAACACTGAAGCTTTCTTT
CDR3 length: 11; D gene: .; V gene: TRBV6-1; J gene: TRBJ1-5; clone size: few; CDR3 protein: CASTLEATQHF; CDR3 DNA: TGTGCCAGCACCCTCGAAGCTACCCAGCATTTT
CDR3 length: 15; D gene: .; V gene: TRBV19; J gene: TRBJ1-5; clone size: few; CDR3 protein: CASSPHRQANQPQHF; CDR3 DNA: TGTGCCAGTAGTCCGCATAGACAGGCCAATCAGCCCCAGCATTTT
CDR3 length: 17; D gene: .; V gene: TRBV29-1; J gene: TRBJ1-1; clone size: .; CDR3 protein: CSVETPSRKTMNTEAFF; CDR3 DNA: TGCAGCGTTGAAACCCCCTCGAGGAAGACCATGAACACTGAAGCTTTCTTT
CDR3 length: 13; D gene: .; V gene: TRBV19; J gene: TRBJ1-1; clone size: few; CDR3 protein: CASSPVMNTEAFF; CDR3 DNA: TGTGCCAGTTCCCCAGTCATGAACACTGAAGCTTTCTTT
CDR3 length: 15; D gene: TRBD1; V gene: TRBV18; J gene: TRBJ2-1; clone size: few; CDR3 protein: CASSPSGTGLNEQFF; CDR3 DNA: TGTGCCAGCTCACCTTCCGGGACAGGGCTCAATGAGCAGTTCTTC
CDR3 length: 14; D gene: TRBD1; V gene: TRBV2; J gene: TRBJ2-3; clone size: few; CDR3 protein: CASRRQGGTDTQYF; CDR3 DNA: TGTGCCAGCAGAAGACAGGGGGGCACAGATACGCAGTATTTT
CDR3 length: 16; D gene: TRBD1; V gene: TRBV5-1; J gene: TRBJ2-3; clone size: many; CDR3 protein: CASSLSGTGGTDTQYF; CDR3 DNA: TGCGCCAGCAGCTTGTCCGGGACAGGGGGCACAGATACGCAGTATTTT
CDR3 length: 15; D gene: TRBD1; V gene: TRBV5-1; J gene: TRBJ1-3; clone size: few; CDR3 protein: CASSLDRGQGNTIYF; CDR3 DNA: TGCGCCAGCAGCTTGGACAGGGGGCAAGGAAACACCATATATTTT
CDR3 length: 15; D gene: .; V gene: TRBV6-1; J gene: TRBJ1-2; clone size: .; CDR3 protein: CASSVRWGSNYGYTF; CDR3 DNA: TGTGCCAGCAGTGTGCGGTGGGGCAGCAACTATGGCTACACCTTC
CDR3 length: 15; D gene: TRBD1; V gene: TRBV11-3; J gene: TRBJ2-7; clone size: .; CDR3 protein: CASSLEGTGGYEQYF; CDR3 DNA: TGTGCCAGCAGCTTAGAAGGGACAGGGGGCTACGAGCAGTACTTC
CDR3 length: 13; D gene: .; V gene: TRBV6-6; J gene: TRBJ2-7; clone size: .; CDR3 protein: CASSYPNSYEQYF; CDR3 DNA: TGTGCCAGCAGTTACCCCAACTCCTACGAGCAGTACTTC
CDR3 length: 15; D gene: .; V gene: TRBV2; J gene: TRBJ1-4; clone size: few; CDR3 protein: CASSPDYRAGEKLFF; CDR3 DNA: TGTGCCAGCAGTCCCGATTACAGGGCCGGCGAAAAACTGTTTTTT
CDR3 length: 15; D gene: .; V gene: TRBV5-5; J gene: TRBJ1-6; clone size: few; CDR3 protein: CASSPQHRSNSPLHF; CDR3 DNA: TGTGCCAGCAGCCCCCAACACCGGAGCAATTCACCCCTCCACTTT
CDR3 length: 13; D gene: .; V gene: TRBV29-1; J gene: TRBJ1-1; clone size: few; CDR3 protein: CSVDGRMNTEAFF; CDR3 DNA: TGCAGCGTTGATGGGCGAATGAACACTGAAGCTTTCTTT
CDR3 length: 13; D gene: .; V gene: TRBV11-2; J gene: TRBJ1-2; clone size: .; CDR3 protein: CASSLGRQEKGTF; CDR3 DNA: TGTGCCAGCAGCTTAGGGCGACAGGAGAAGGGCACCTTC
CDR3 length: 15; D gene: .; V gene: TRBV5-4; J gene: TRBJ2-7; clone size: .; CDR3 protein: CASSDRRQGSPHHYF; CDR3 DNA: TGTGCCAGCAGCGATAGAAGACAAGGCTCACCACACCATTACTTC